The rows below give T cell receptor beta chains drawn from one sample of a study of shared clonotypes between healthy human individuals. The repertoire was sequenced with immunoSEQ multiplex PCR; TCRdb's copy has only in-frame clones and lacks some. Among some 470,000 clones listed, approximately 80% were seen once. Sequenced material: PBMCs. These receptors were obtained from a woman in her 40s in good health. Some clones in this sample may be carry-over from other donors' samples. Each CDR3 is given with its conserved first and last residue. D genes are given only for firm matches. Rows give clone size only sometimes, using once, few, many, or a class for an expanded clone.

V gene	J gene	clone size	D gene	CDR3 DNA	CDR3 protein
TRBV19	TRBJ2-3	-	-	TGTGCCAGTAGCGGAGCTCAGGGCAGGGGAGATACGCAGTATTTT	CASSGAQGRGDTQYF
TRBV19	TRBJ2-1	-	-	TGTGCCAGTAGTAAAGGTAGGGGACGTAACAATGAGCAGTTCTTC	CASSKGRGRNNEQFF
TRBV4-1	TRBJ1-2	-	-	TGCGCCAGCAGCCAAGAGGCGTCCCAGGGGTCGCGGGGTAAGGGCTATGGCTACACCTTC	CASSQEASQGSRGKGYGYTF
TRBV19	TRBJ1-2	-	-	TGTGCCAGTACCCTATGGGGGCGTATGGAAGGCTACACCTTC	CASTLWGRMEGYTF
TRBV28	TRBJ1-2	once	-	TGTGCCAGCAGTCGTTCCTATGGCTACACCTTC	CASSRSYGYTF
TRBV28	TRBJ2-6	-	TRBD1	TGTGCCAGCAGGCCTAGGACAGGGCTCTCTGGGGCCAACGTCCTGACTTTC	CASRPRTGLSGANVLTF
TRBV9	TRBJ2-2	-	TRBD2	TGTGCCAGCAGCGCATTCGTGAGCGGGAGAACGGGCGGGGAGCTGTTTTTT	CASSAFVSGRTGGELFF
TRBV29-1	TRBJ2-2	-	-	TGCAGCGTTGAGGGATCCGCGAACACCGGGGAGCTGTTTTTT	CSVEGSANTGELFF
TRBV30	TRBJ1-5	-	-	TGTGCCTGGAGTTTCGGCAGGTACAATCAGCCCCAGCATTTT	CAWSFGRYNQPQHF
TRBV4-2	TRBJ2-2	-	-	TGTGCCAGCAGCCAAGATTCGTACACCGGGGAGCTGTTTTTT	CASSQDSYTGELFF
TRBV29-1	TRBJ2-2	-	TRBD1	TGCAGCGTCAGGACAGGGTCCGGGGAGCTGTTTTTT	CSVRTGSGELFF